This T cell receptor beta chain is drawn from a study of shared clonotypes between healthy human individuals. V was clipped by 5 bases and J by 7 bases, with 19 bases between them. CDR3 size: 15 residues. CDR1 is SEHNR, CDR2 FQNEAQ, per germline (reference sequence). The repertoire was sequenced with immunoSEQ multiplex PCR; TCRdb's copy has only in-frame clones and lacks some. The data contain about 2.4 million clones, over 85% of them singletons. Whole-study findings and limits: Tissue TCR repertoires likely differ from these blood-only repertoires. Among donors, sharing of clonotypes was expected to be affected by sequencing depth. Non-shared clonotypes had lower generation probabilities than clonotypes shared by all four sorted-subset donors.

This clone was detected only once. Its antigen is unidentified. The sample was naive CD4+ T cells from PBMCs. Subset given: CD45RA+ positively selected. This chain uses TRBV7-9 with TRBJ2-3; weak D call: TRBD2 (6 bases). The source of this sequence is a man aged 18 to 29 in good health. Some clones in this sample may be carry-over from other donors' samples. The CDR3 DNA is TGTGCCAGCAGCCCCGGGGGATCCTCGGGGTATACGCAGTATTTT. Translation gives CASSPGGSSGYTQYF.